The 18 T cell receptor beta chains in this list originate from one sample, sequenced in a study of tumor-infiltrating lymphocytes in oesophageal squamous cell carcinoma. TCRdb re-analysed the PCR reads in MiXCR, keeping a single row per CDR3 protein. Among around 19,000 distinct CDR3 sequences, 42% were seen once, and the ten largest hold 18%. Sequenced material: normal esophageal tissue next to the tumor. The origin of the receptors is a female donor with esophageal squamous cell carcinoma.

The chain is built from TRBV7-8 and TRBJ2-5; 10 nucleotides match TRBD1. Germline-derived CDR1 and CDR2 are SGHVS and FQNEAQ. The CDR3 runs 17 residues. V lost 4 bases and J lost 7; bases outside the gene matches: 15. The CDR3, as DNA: TGTGCCAGCAGCTCCCCCTCGACAGGGGGCACTCGAGGGACCCAGTACTTC. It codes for CASSSPSTGGTRGTQYF.

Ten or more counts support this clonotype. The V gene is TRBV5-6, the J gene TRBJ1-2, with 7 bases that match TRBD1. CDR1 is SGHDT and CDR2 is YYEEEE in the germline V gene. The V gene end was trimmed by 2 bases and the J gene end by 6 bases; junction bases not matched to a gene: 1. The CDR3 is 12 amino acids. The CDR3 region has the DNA TGTGCCAGCAGCTTACAGGGGAATGGCTACACCTTC. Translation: CASSLQGNGYTF.

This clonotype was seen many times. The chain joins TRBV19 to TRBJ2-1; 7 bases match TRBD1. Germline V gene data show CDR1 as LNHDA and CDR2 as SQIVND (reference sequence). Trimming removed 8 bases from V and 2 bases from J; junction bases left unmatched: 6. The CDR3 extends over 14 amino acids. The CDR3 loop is CASHTGETYNEQFF. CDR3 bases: TGTGCCAGTCATACAGGGGAAACCTACAATGAGCAGTTCTTC.

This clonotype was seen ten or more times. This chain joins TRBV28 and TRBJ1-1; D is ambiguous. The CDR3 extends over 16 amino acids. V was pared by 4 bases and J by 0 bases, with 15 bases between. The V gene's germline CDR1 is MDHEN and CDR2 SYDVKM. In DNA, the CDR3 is TGTGCCAGCAGTTCCGGACTGCATGTGGTGAACACTGAAGCTTTCTTT. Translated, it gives CASSSGLHVVNTEAFF.

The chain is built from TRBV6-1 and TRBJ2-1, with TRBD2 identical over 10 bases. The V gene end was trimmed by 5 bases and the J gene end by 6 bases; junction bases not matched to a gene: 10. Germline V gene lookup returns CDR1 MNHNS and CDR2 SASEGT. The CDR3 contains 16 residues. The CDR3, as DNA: TGTGCCAGCAGTTACGGTAGCGGGAGGTTCGGCAATGAGCAGTTCTTC. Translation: CASSYGSGRFGNEQFF.

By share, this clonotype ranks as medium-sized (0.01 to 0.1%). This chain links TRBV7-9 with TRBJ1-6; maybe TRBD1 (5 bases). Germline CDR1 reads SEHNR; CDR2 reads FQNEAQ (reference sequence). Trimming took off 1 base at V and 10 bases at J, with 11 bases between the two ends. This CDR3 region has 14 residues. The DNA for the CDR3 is TGTGCCAGCAGCTTAGGGGGCGGAGGATCACCCCTCCACTTT. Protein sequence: CASSLGGGGSPLHF.

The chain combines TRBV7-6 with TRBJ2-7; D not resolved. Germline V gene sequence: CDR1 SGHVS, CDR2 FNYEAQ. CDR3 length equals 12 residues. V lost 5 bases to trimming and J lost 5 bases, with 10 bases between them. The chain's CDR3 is CASSTNGHEQYF. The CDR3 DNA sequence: TGTGCCAGCAGCACAAACGGCCACGAGCAGTACTTC.

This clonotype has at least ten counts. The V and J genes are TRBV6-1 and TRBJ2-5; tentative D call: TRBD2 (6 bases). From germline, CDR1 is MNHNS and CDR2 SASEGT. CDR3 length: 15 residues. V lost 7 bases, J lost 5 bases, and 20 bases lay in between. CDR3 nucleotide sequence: TGTGCCAGCAAGGGACCAGGGCTAGCGAAGGAGACCCAGTACTTC. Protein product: CASKGPGLAKETQYF.

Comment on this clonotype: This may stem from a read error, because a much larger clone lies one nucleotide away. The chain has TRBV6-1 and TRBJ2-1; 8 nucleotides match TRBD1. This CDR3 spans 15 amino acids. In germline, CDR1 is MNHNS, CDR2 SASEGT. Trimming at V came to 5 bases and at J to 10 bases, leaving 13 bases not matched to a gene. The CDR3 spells CASSSRDRGRYEQFF. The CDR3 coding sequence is TGTGCCAGCAGTTCCAGAGACAGGGGACGGTACGAGCAGTTCTTC.

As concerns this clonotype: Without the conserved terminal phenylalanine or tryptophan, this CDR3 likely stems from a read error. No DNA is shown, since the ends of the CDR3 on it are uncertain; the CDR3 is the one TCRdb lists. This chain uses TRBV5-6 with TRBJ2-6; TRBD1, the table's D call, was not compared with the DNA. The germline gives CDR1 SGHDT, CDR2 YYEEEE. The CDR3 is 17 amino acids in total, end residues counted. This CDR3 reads CASSLAWVTRDEQFFGA.

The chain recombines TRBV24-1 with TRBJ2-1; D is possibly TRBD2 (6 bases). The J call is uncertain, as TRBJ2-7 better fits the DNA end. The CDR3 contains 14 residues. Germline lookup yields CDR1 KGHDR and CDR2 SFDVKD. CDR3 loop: CATSAREVYNEQYF. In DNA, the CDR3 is TGTGCCACCAGTGCCAGGGAGGTTTACAATGAGCAGTACTTC.

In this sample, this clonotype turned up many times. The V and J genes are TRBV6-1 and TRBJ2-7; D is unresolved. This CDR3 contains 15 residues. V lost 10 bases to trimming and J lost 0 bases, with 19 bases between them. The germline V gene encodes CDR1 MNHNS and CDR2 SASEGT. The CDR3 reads CATHRRASSSYEQYF. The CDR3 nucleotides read TGTGCCACTCACCGTAGGGCTTCTTCCTCCTACGAGCAGTACTTC.

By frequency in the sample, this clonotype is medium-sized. Here the CDR3 DNA reads TGTGCCAGCAGCTTAAATCAGGCGTACTGGAGCTCCTACGAGCAGTACTTC. It translates to CASSLNQAYWSSYEQYF. The genes are TRBV7-2 and TRBJ2-7; D call uncertain. V lost 2 bases, J lost 0 bases, and 17 bases lay in between. This CDR3 contains 17 residues. Germline V lookup: CDR1 SGHTA, CDR2 FQGNSA.

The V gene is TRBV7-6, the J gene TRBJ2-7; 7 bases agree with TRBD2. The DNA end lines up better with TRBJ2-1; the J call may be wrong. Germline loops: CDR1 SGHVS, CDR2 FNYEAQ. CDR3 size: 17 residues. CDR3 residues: CASSLAQGLAEYNEQFF. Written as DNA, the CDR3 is TGTGCCAGCAGCTTAGCTCAAGGGCTAGCGGAGTACAATGAGCAGTTCTTC.

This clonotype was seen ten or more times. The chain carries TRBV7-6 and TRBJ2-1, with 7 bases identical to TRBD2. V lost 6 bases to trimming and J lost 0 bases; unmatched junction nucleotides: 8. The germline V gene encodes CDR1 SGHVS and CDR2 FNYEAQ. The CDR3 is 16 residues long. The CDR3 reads CASSSTSESSYNEQFF. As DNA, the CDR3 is TGTGCCAGCAGTTCCACTAGCGAAAGCTCCTACAATGAGCAGTTCTTC.

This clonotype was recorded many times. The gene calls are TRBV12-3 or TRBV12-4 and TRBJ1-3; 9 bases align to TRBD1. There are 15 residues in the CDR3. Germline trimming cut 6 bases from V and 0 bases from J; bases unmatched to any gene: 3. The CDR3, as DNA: TGTGCCAGCAGAGGGACAGGGTTCTCTGGAAACACCATATATTTT. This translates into CASRGTGFSGNTIYF.

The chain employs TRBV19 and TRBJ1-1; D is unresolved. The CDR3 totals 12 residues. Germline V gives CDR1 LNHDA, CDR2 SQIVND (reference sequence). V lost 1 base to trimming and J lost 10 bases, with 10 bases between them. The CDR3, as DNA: TGTGCCAGTAGTATAGGGGTGGGAAGAGCTTTCTTT. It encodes CASSIGVGRAFF.

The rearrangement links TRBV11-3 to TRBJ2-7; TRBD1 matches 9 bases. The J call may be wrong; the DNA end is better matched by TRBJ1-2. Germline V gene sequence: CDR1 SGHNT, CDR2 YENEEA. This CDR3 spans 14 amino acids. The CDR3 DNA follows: TGTGCCAGCAGCTCGTCCGCGACAGGGGGGGGGTACACCTTC. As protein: CASSSSATGGGYTF.